The 26 T cell receptor beta chains below come from one sample, sequenced in a study of shared clonotypes between healthy human individuals (dated by TCRdb to between 2020 and 2021). Receptors were amplified or captured by the immunoSEQ multiplex PCR assay. TCRdb carries this immuneACCESS record with in-frame sequences only. Its versions omit some clonotypes, under half of them owing to an unresolved V gene in the studies checked, with the rest unexplained. Across this sample there are fewer than 3 million clones, with less than 95% seen only once. Of the sample, around 0.38% is held by the ten largest clones. Sequencing input: naive CD4+ T cells from PBMCs. Read against the paper, the sample's cell subset or site label means: CD45RA+ positively selected. The source of these receptors is a man aged 18 to 29 in good health. Some clones in this sample may be carry-over from other donors' samples.

About this clone: This CDR3 is also generated by other DNA sequences in the sample. The chain couples TRBV29-1 to TRBJ2-3; the D is unclear. This CDR3 is 12 amino acids long. The germline CDR1 and CDR2 sequences are SQVTM and ANQGSEA. Deletions cut 0 bases from V and 6 bases from J, with 7 bases between. The CDR3 region has the DNA TGCAGCGTTGAAGATGGGCGGGATACGCAGTATTTT. Residues: CSVEDGRDTQYF.

On this clone itself: The same CDR3 arises from other DNA sequences in this sample as well. The chain has TRBV7-6 and TRBJ2-1; D remains unclear. V dropped 2 bases and J dropped 4 bases, with 6 bases sitting between them. From germline, CDR1 is SGHVS and CDR2 FNYEAQ. The CDR3 contains 13 residues. CDR3 sequence: CASSLRLYNEQFF. CDR3 DNA sequence: TGTGCCAGCAGCTTACGTCTTTACAATGAGCAGTTCTTC.

The rearrangement uses TRBV4-3 and TRBJ1-4, with D unclear. The CDR3 loop spans 15 amino acids. V lost 4 bases and J 0 bases, leaving 9 bases between the germline ends. The V gene's germline CDR1 is LGHNA and CDR2 YSLEER. The CDR3 DNA is TGCGCCAGCAGCCCAAGGCATGCAACTAATGAAAAACTGTTTTTT. It specifies CASSPRHATNEKLFF.

This clone was found a few times. The V gene is TRBV28, the J gene TRBJ1-1; D gene uncertain. Germline V gives CDR1 MDHEN, CDR2 SYDVKM. This CDR3 region has 16 residues. Deletions cut 4 bases from V and 2 bases from J, with 17 bases between. The CDR3 DNA reads as TGTGCCAGCAGTTCTAGCGGGTGGGGTACCAACACTGAAGCTTTCTTT. Translating gives CASSSSGWGTNTEAFF.

This chain links TRBV28 with TRBJ1-3, with D possibly matching TRBD1 (5 bases). The germline V and J ends were trimmed by 7 bases and 2 bases, with 15 bases remaining between them. The CDR3 is 15 amino acids. Germline V gene sequence: CDR1 MDHEN, CDR2 SYDVKM. The CDR3 region has the DNA TGTGCCAGCAAGAAGGGGAGAGCAACTGGAAACACCATATATTTT. Translation gives CASKKGRATGNTIYF.

The gene calls are TRBV18 and TRBJ1-5, with no clear D. The CDR3 extends over 13 amino acids. V lost 0 bases to trimming and J lost 11 bases, with 11 bases between them. Per germline, CDR1 KGHSH and CDR2 LQKENI. The DNA of the CDR3 is TGTGCCAGCTCACCACCCACGGGCACTACCCAGCATTTT. Translation gives CASSPPTGTTQHF.

J is TRBJ2-1 and V is TRBV19; D tentatively fits TRBD1 or TRBD2 (5 bases each). The CDR3 covers 14 residues. Germline V gives CDR1 LNHDA, CDR2 SQIVND (reference sequence). Trimming took off 6 bases at V and 5 bases at J, with 14 bases between the two ends. CDR3 amino acids: CASRPPGPHNEQFF. CDR3 coding DNA: TGTGCCAGTAGGCCACCGGGACCCCACAATGAGCAGTTCTTC.

This clone was seen once. The chain links TRBV4-1 to TRBJ1-4, with 7 bases aligning to TRBD1. Germline CDR1 reads MGHRA; CDR2 reads YSYEKL. The junction had 12 bases not matched to a gene; V was cut back by 3 bases and J by 8 bases. The CDR3 extends over 16 amino acids. Here the CDR3 DNA reads TGCGCCAGCAGCCACAGCGACAGGGCTGTCGGGGAAAAACTGTTTTTT. The encoded protein is CASSHSDRAVGEKLFF.

The genes are TRBV6-1 and TRBJ2-1; 7 bases align to TRBD2. This CDR3 is built from 14 residues. CDR1 is MNHNS and CDR2 is SASEGT in the germline V gene. Trimming at V came to 8 bases and at J to 8 bases, leaving 12 bases not matched to a gene. CDR3 bases: TGTGCCAGCTTACTGGCGGGAGCGAAGCATGAGCAGTTCTTC. Translated, it gives CASLLAGAKHEQFF.

The J gene is TRBJ2-7, the V gene TRBV5-1; 10 bases match TRBD1. J gave up 5 bases and V 7 bases, and 6 bases lay outside the gene matches. CDR1 is SGHRS, CDR2 YFSETQ, per germline. The CDR3 is 13 residues long. The chain's CDR3 is CASARDRGHEQYF. CDR3 nucleotides: TGCGCCAGCGCCCGGGACAGGGGCCACGAGCAGTACTTC.

The chain employs TRBV4-1 and TRBJ1-2, with D possibly being TRBD1 (5 bases). Trimming took off 4 bases at V and 4 bases at J, with 13 bases between the two ends. CDR3 length: 14 amino acids. CDR1 is MGHRA and CDR2 is YSYEKL in the germline V gene. The DNA for the CDR3 is TGCGCCAGCAGCCGTGACAGCGAGGGCTATGGCTACACCTTC. Translation gives CASSRDSEGYGYTF.

The gene calls are TRBV9 and TRBJ2-3; a possible D gene is TRBD1 (6 bases). CDR1 SGDLS and CDR2 YYNGEE come from the germline V gene. This CDR3 is 15 amino acids long. Between the trimmed V and J ends, which lost 0 bases and 2 bases, there was a span of 10 bases. The CDR3 reads CASSVGGPHTDTQYF. The DNA of the CDR3 is TGTGCCAGCAGCGTAGGGGGGCCCCACACAGATACGCAGTATTTT. The whole variable domain, filled in from reference TRBV9 and TRBJ2-3, reads DSGVTQTPKHLITATGQRVTLRCSPRSGDLSVYWYQQSLDQGLQFLIQYYNGEERAKGNILERFSAQQFPDLHSELNLSSLELGDSALYFCASSVGGPHTDTQYFGPGTRLTVL.

The chain is built from TRBV5-5 and TRBJ2-7; the match to TRBD1 covers 8 bases. Germline V gives CDR1 SGHKS, CDR2 YYEKEE (reference sequence). The ends lost 4 bases at V and 3 bases at J; junction bases unmatched: 6. The CDR3 length is 14 residues. The CDR3 bases are TGTGCCAGCAGCCCGACAGGGGTCAGCTACGAGCAGTACTTC. Amino acid sequence: CASSPTGVSYEQYF.

In its sample, this clone was seen once. V is TRBV19 and J is TRBJ1-2, with D hard to call. The V gene's germline CDR1 is LNHDA and CDR2 SQIVND (reference sequence). Trimming took off 2 bases at V and 3 bases at J, with 13 bases between the two ends. The CDR3 runs to 15 residues. The CDR3 DNA is TGTGCCAGTAGTATAAGGGTCGGAACCTACTATGGCTACACCTTC. Protein sequence: CASSIRVGTYYGYTF.

With respect to this clone: This sample also contains other DNA sequences that code for the same CDR3. The chain employs TRBV9 and TRBJ2-3; no clear D. The CDR3 has 14 amino acids. The V end lost 1 base, the J end lost 0 bases, and 6 bases lay between the germline ends. CDR1 is SGDLS, CDR2 YYNGEE, per germline. CDR3 in amino acids: CASSVRESTDTQYF. CDR3 DNA sequence: TGTGCCAGCAGCGTAAGAGAGAGCACAGATACGCAGTATTTT.

CDR3 sequence: CASSLGGHSGANVLTF. DNA of the CDR3: TGTGCCAGCAGCTTGGGTGGGCACTCTGGGGCCAACGTCCTGACTTTC. The V gene is TRBV5-4, the J gene TRBJ2-6; D unresolved. Germline CDR1 and CDR2: SGHNT and YYREEE (reference sequence). Deletions cut 0 bases from V and 0 bases from J, with 7 bases between. The CDR3 extends over 16 amino acids.

The chain has TRBV6-1 and TRBJ1-1; 8 bases fit TRBD1. Germline-derived CDR1 and CDR2 are MNHNS and SASEGT. The CDR3 loop spans 15 amino acids. The V gene end was trimmed by 5 bases and the J gene end by 0 bases; junction bases not matched to a gene: 5. CDR3 in amino acids: CASSHRGGMNTEAFF. The CDR3 bases are TGTGCCAGCAGTCACAGGGGGGGAATGAACACTGAAGCTTTCTTT.

J is TRBJ1-1 and V is TRBV29-1, with 9 bases fitting TRBD1. The germline gives CDR1 SQVTM, CDR2 ANQGSEA. V gave up 6 bases and J gave up 3 bases; unmatched junction bases: 5. The CDR3 runs 13 residues. CDR3 in amino acids: CSVRQGGDTEAFF. The CDR3 bases are TGCAGCGTCAGACAGGGGGGGGACACTGAAGCTTTCTTT.

The rearrangement joins TRBV5-8 to TRBJ1-2; 9 bases line up with TRBD1. CDR3 length equals 14 residues. V trimming: 4 bases; J trimming: 6 bases; junction bases outside the gene matches: 7. Germline lookup yields CDR1 SGHTS and CDR2 YDEGEE. The CDR3 here is CASSANRGLDGYTF. As DNA, the CDR3 is TGTGCCAGCAGCGCGAACAGGGGGCTCGATGGCTACACCTTC.

The chain carries TRBV7-9 and TRBJ1-1; D ambiguous. CDR1 SEHNR and CDR2 FQNEAQ come from the germline V gene (reference sequence). The V end lost 1 base, the J end lost 11 bases, and 14 bases lay between the germline ends. The CDR3 consists of 13 residues. The CDR3 DNA reads as TGTGCCAGCAGCTTAGAATCGGGAGGGAACGCTTTCTTT. This codes for CASSLESGGNAFF.

This rearrangement joins TRBV9 to TRBJ1-4, with D uncertain. With 0 bases removed from V and 5 bases from J, the gap between germline ends came to 5 bases. The germline CDR1 and CDR2 sequences are SGDLS and YYNGEE. The CDR3 contains 13 residues. DNA of the CDR3: TGTGCCAGCAGCGTAGACGGCAATGAAAAACTGTTTTTT. Its protein product is CASSVDGNEKLFF.

The chain joins TRBV28 to TRBJ2-7; D uncertain. V was shortened by 6 bases and J by 0 bases, with 6 bases between the two germline ends. The CDR3 loop spans 12 amino acids. Germline CDR1 is MDHEN and CDR2 is SYDVKM. CDR3 loop: CASSTDSYEQYF. Here the CDR3 DNA reads TGTGCCAGCAGCACTGACTCCTACGAGCAGTACTTC.

This clone came up once. The rearrangement links TRBV2 to TRBJ2-3; D is undetermined. Trimming cost V 8 bases and J 4 bases, with 10 bases left between them. The CDR3 contains 12 residues. Germline assignment: CDR1 SNHLY and CDR2 FYNNEI. The chain's CDR3 is CASVRLADTQYF. The CDR3 nucleotides read TGTGCCAGCGTCCGGCTCGCAGATACGCAGTATTTT.

The chain recombines TRBV28 with TRBJ1-3; TRBD1 is a possible D gene (6 bases). In germline, CDR1 is MDHEN, CDR2 SYDVKM. The CDR3 length is 16 residues. CDR3 nucleotide sequence: TGTGCTACCGACAGGAGCCAGTTACGCTCTGGAAACACCATATATTTT. This translates into CATDRSQLRSGNTIYF.

CDR3 DNA sequence: TGCGCCAGCAGCAACGGACACCTCTACGAGCAGTACTTC. The encoded protein is CASSNGHLYEQYF. The J gene is TRBJ2-7, the V gene TRBV5-1; tentative D call: TRBD1 (5 bases). CDR1 is SGHRS, CDR2 YFSETQ, per germline. This CDR3 has 13 amino acids. V dropped 4 bases and J dropped 3 bases, with 11 bases sitting between them.

The chain links TRBV6-1 to TRBJ1-2, with 10 nucleotides matching TRBD1. The CDR3 runs 14 residues. V lost 6 bases, J lost 4 bases, and 5 bases stayed unmatched. Germline assignment: CDR1 MNHNS and CDR2 SASEGT. Here the CDR3 DNA reads TGTGCCAGCAGCCTTCGGACAGGGGGCTATGGCTACACCTTC. Its protein product is CASSLRTGGYGYTF.